The text below deals with one TCR beta chain. Its target is unknown. The V gene lost 6 bases and the J gene lost 7 bases, with 7 bases spanning the gap. This CDR3 spans 12 amino acids. Per the germline V gene, CDR1 is SGHVT and CDR2 is SQSDAQ. It was uncontrolled infection, other autoimmune disease, pregnancy or lactation that excluded patients. This entry belongs to a study of T cells in Graves' hyperthyroidism and ophthalmopathy. Study findings and constraints: Separation of ophthalmopathy from stable hyperthyroidism was achieved by a 13 V-J model. Within blood appeared most thyroid clonotypes that had expanded above 0.001. The model's output predicted ophthalmopathy at a median of about 5.9 months prior to onset.

RNA transcripts gave rise to amplified TCR beta CDR3 regions. Researchers ran a first-round RT-PCR on the TCR CDR3 using the HTBI primer set. From the multiplex PCR reads, TCRdb called clonotypes with MiXCR, one entry per CDR3 protein. The sample holds roughly 510,000 distinct CDR3 sequences, about 46% seen once. Specimen: peripheral blood or thyroid tissue (not recorded which). This chain uses TRBV7-4 with TRBJ1-6; no clear D. This sequence was found in an adult woman with Graves' disease, either hyperthyroidism or ophthalmopathy (not recorded which). The DNA of the CDR3 is TGTGCCAGCAGTTTACCCAATTCACCCCTCCACTTT. Residues: CASSLPNSPLHF. Full variable domain (missing parts from reference TRBV7-4 and TRBJ1-6): GAGVSQSPRYKVAKRGRDVALRCDSISGHVTLYWYRQTLGQGSEVLTYSQSDAQRDKSGRPSGRFSAERPERSVSTLKIQRTEQGDSAVYLCASSLPNSPLHFGNGTRLTVT.